The 31 T cell receptor beta chains below come from one sample, sequenced in a study of PD-1 blockade in classical Hodgkin lymphoma. Time point specified: newly diagnosed, previously untreated cHL patient sample. Magnetic negative selection purified CD4+ T cells from thawed PBMCs. The table came from immunoSEQ multiplex PCR; TCRdb's copy has only in-frame clones and leaves some out. Of about 30,000 clones in the sample, approximately 90% were seen once. The sample was CD4+ T cells from blood. The receptors were gathered from a human donor with classical Hodgkin lymphoma.

V and J are TRBV5-8 and TRBJ1-5, with D unclear. Trimming removed 3 bases at V and 11 bases at J, with 15 bases between. The CDR3 runs to 13 residues. Germline V gene lookup returns CDR1 SGHTS and CDR2 YDEGEE. The CDR3 loop is CASSWGKGRAQHF. The CDR3 DNA is TGTGCCAGCAGCTGGGGAAAAGGCCGGGCCCAGCATTTT.

The chain has TRBV4-2 and TRBJ2-7; TRBD2 matches 7 bases. CDR3 length: 15 amino acids. J was trimmed by 2 bases and V by 5 bases; bases with no gene match: 9. Per the germline V gene, CDR1 is LGHNA and CDR2 is YNFKEQ. The CDR3 nucleotides read TGTGCCAGCAGCGAGGCCCGCGCGGGAGCCTACGAGCAGTACTTC. Translation gives CASSEARAGAYEQYF.

The chain couples TRBV10-3 to TRBJ1-5, with no clear D. Trimming took 1 base from V and 6 from J, leaving 10 bases between them. Germline CDR1 reads ENHRY; CDR2 reads SYGVKD. The CDR3 runs 14 residues. CDR3 in amino acids: CAISELGGSQPQHF. DNA for the CDR3: TGTGCCATCAGTGAGTTAGGAGGGAGTCAGCCCCAGCATTTT.

V is TRBV2 and J is TRBJ1-5, with 7 bases lining up with TRBD1. Germline loops: CDR1 SNHLY, CDR2 FYNNEI. The J segment lost 7 bases and the V segment lost 5 bases, leaving 11 bases of the junction unmatched. CDR3 length: 15 residues. The CDR3 DNA reads as TGTGCCAGCAGTTCAGACAGGGCCTTAGAACAGCCCCAGCATTTT. Translating it yields CASSSDRALEQPQHF.

This clone was recorded only once. The CDR3 DNA reads as TGTGCCAGCTCAGCAGCCGGGGAGACCCAGTACTTC. Its translation: CASSAAGETQYF. The chain uses TRBV18 and TRBJ2-5, with D unclear. Germline V gene sequence: CDR1 KGHSH, CDR2 LQKENI. Trimming took off 5 bases at V and 5 bases at J, with 9 bases between the two ends. The CDR3 totals 12 residues.

This chain joins TRBV18 and TRBJ2-1; tentatively, D is TRBD2 (6 bases). The CDR3 consists of 14 residues. Trimming cost V 0 bases and J 5 bases, with 8 bases left between them. Germline CDR1 is KGHSH and CDR2 is LQKENI. The CDR3 DNA is TGTGCCAGCTCACCACCTAGCGGTAACAATGAGCAGTTCTTC. It is translated as CASSPPSGNNEQFF.

The V and J genes are TRBV9 and TRBJ2-7, with D unresolved. This CDR3 spans 11 amino acids. V gave up 0 bases and J gave up 3 bases, with 1 base separating them. CDR1 and CDR2 (germline): SGDLS, YYNGEE. CDR3 bases: TGTGCCAGCAGCGTAGGCTACGAGCAGTACGTC. Amino acid sequence: CASSVGYEQYV.

The rearrangement joins TRBV28 to TRBJ2-7; TRBD1 aligns across 11 bases. J was trimmed by 0 bases and V by 6 bases; bases with no gene match: 4. CDR3 length: 15 amino acids. Germline CDR1 and CDR2: MDHEN and SYDVKM. The CDR3 region has the DNA TGTGCCAGCAGATCCGGGACAGGGGGCTCCTACGAGCAGTACTTC. Translating it yields CASRSGTGGSYEQYF.

The rearrangement uses TRBV7-9 and TRBJ2-6, with D perhaps TRBD1 (6 bases). There are 19 residues in the CDR3. Germline loops: CDR1 SEHNR, CDR2 FQNEAQ (reference sequence). V shed 1 base and J shed 0 bases, with 16 bases lying between them. Here the CDR3 reads CASSLDPRQGLSGANVLTF. DNA for the CDR3: TGTGCCAGCAGCTTAGATCCCAGGCAGGGGCTCTCTGGGGCCAACGTCCTGACTTTC.

The rearrangement uses TRBV7-9 and TRBJ2-3; D ambiguous. The V and J ends lost 1 base and 2 bases respectively, with 7 bases between them. Looked up from germline, CDR1 is SEHNR and CDR2 is FQNEAQ (reference sequence). The CDR3 is 14 residues long. CDR3 amino acids: CASSLGPSTDTQYF. DNA for the CDR3: TGTGCCAGCAGCTTAGGGCCTTCCACAGATACGCAGTATTTT.

The CDR3 DNA reads TGTGCCAGCAGGGGGACTAGCGCGAACACCGGGGAGCTGTTTTTT. Its translation is CASRGTSANTGELFF. The chain is built from TRBV2 and TRBJ2-2; 10 nucleotides line up with TRBD2. J lost 0 bases, V lost 6 bases, and 1 base had no gene match. The CDR3 covers 15 residues. Germline assignment: CDR1 SNHLY and CDR2 FYNNEI.

Remarks on this clone: The germline gene is not matched at one end of the junction; a read error may be the cause. In DNA form, the CDR3 reads TGTGCCAGCAGTAGGGTGGACAGGGCGTGGATCTTC. This encodes CASSRVDRAWIF. The gene calls are TRBV28 and TRBJ2-1, with 8 bases identical to TRBD1. The V gene's germline CDR1 is MDHEN and CDR2 SYDVKM. This CDR3 region has 12 residues.

The chain links TRBV19 to TRBJ1-5, with D perhaps matching TRBD1 (5 bases). The CDR3 contains 18 residues. V dropped 2 bases and J dropped 0 bases, with 17 bases sitting between them. CDR1 and CDR2 (germline): LNHDA, SQIVND (reference sequence). CDR3 DNA: TGTGCCAGTAGTATATTCCGGCAGGGACGCTATAGCAATCAGCCCCAGCATTTT. This gives the protein CASSIFRQGRYSNQPQHF.

CDR3 sequence: CASSSNRGGGNQPQHF. The CDR3 bases are TGTGCCAGCAGTTCCAACAGGGGAGGGGGCAATCAGCCCCAGCATTTT. The rearrangement links TRBV6-6 to TRBJ1-5; 7 bases agree with TRBD1. CDR1 is MNHNY, CDR2 SVGAGI, per germline (reference sequence). This CDR3 has 16 residues. The J segment lost 2 bases and the V segment lost 4 bases, leaving 8 bases of the junction unmatched.

V usage is TRBV6-1 and J usage is TRBJ2-1; possible D gene TRBD1, 6 bases. The CDR3 covers 14 residues. CDR1 is MNHNS and CDR2 is SASEGT in the germline V gene. V lost 6 bases and J lost 8, with 17 bases in between. The DNA of the CDR3 is TGTGCCAGCAGGGGCCAACAGGGTGGACATGAGCAGTTCTTC. It codes for CASRGQQGGHEQFF.

The CDR3 reads CASSRPGLAGKWDNEQFF. DNA of the CDR3: TGTGCCAGCAGCCGTCCAGGACTAGCGGGTAAATGGGACAATGAGCAGTTCTTC. The J gene is TRBJ2-1, the V gene TRBV7-6; 11 nucleotides agree with TRBD2. This CDR3 is 18 amino acids long. The germline V gene encodes CDR1 SGHVS and CDR2 FNYEAQ. V gave up 5 bases and J gave up 5 bases; unmatched junction bases: 14. Full variable domain (outside the CDR3, taken from reference TRBV7-6 and TRBJ2-1): GAGVSQSPRYKVTKRGQDVALRCDPISGHVSLYWYRQALGQGPEFLTYFNYEAQQDKSGLPNDRFSAERPEGSISTLTIQRTEQRDSAMYRCASSRPGLAGKWDNEQFFGPGTRLTVL.

This clone was recorded once. The CDR3, as DNA: TGTGCCAGCTCACCACAAGCTAGCGGGCCCGAGTTCTTC. Protein: CASSPQASGPEFF. The chain joins TRBV18 to TRBJ2-1; 8 nucleotides match TRBD2. Germline assignment: CDR1 KGHSH and CDR2 LQKENI. The CDR3 extends over 13 amino acids. V was clipped by 1 base and J by 14 bases; unmatched bases: 7.

This chain links TRBV28 with TRBJ2-7; D may match TRBD1 or TRBD2 (5 bases each). Germline assignment: CDR1 MDHEN and CDR2 SYDVKM. CDR3 length: 13 residues. V was shortened by 2 bases and J by 3 bases, with 8 bases between the two germline ends. The CDR3 DNA follows: TGTGCCAGCAGTTTAAGAGGGGTCTACGAGCAGTACGTC. Protein: CASSLRGVYEQYV.

This chain links TRBV5-1 with TRBJ2-2, with D perhaps matching TRBD2 (6 bases). The germline V and J ends were trimmed by 0 bases and 5 bases, with 8 bases remaining between them. CDR3 size: 14 residues. Germline lookup yields CDR1 SGHRS and CDR2 YFSETQ. The CDR3 is CASSLVGGTGELFF. The DNA of the CDR3 is TGCGCCAGCAGCTTGGTGGGGGGAACCGGGGAGCTGTTTTTT.

This chain uses TRBV5-1 with TRBJ2-1; 10 bases match TRBD2. V lost 1 base, J lost 6 bases, and 7 bases stayed unmatched. The CDR3 consists of 16 residues. Germline V gene sequence: CDR1 SGHRS, CDR2 YFSETQ. CDR3 sequence reads: CASSLITGTSVNEQFF. The CDR3 coding sequence is TGCGCCAGCAGCTTGATAACCGGGACTAGCGTCAATGAGCAGTTCTTC. The full variable domain, in which reference TRBV5-1 and TRBJ2-1 provide the parts outside the CDR3, is KAGVTQTPRYLIKTRGQQVTLSCSPISGHRSVSWYQQTPGQGLQFLFEYFSETQRNKGNFPGRFSGRQFSNSRSEMNVSTLELGDSALYLCASSLITGTSVNEQFFGPGTRLTVL.

This chain uses TRBV11-2 with TRBJ1-1, with no clear D. V was trimmed by 8 bases and J by 0 bases, leaving 10 bases between them. This CDR3 comprises 13 residues. Germline V gene sequence: CDR1 SGHAT, CDR2 FQNNGV. The chain's CDR3 is CASLLVVNTEAFF. The DNA of the CDR3 is TGTGCCAGCCTGTTGGTCGTGAACACTGAAGCTTTCTTT.

J is TRBJ2-2 and V is TRBV2, with D perhaps matching TRBD2 (6 bases). The CDR3 runs 16 residues. Trimming pared 1 base from V and 0 bases from J, leaving 9 bases between. Germline CDR1 and CDR2: SNHLY and FYNNEI. The CDR3 reads CASSEVAVTNTGELFF. The DNA of the CDR3 is TGTGCCAGCAGTGAAGTAGCGGTAACGAACACCGGGGAGCTGTTTTTT.

The V call is TRBV19, the J call TRBJ1-1; D uncertain. Trimming stripped 3 bases from V and 1 base from J, with 12 bases between. The CDR3 is 15 amino acids. Germline V gives CDR1 LNHDA, CDR2 SQIVND (reference sequence). CDR3 nucleotides: TGTGCCAGTAGTATGAGCAGGAGATCGAACACTGAAGCTTTCTTT. Translated: CASSMSRRSNTEAFF.

This chain links TRBV6-6 with TRBJ2-3; D unclear. The germline gives CDR1 MNHNY, CDR2 SVGAGI (reference sequence). V gave up 10 bases and J gave up 4 bases, with 12 bases separating them. The CDR3 is made up of 12 amino acids. The CDR3 region has the DNA TGTGCCACCTCCCCATCCGCAGATACGCAGTATTTT. This translates into CATSPSADTQYF.

The V gene is TRBV5-1, the J gene TRBJ2-1, with 12 bases matching TRBD2. Trimming took 4 bases from V and 9 from J; bases not matched to a gene: 8. The germline V gene encodes CDR1 SGHRS and CDR2 YFSETQ. The CDR3 runs 15 residues. For the CDR3, the DNA is TGCGCCAGCAGCCCACCGACTAGCGGGAGAGGTGAGCAGTTCTTC. This gives the protein CASSPPTSGRGEQFF.

The V gene is TRBV5-4, the J gene TRBJ2-4, with TRBD1 identical over 11 bases. Germline CDR1 SGHNT, CDR2 YYREEE (reference sequence). V shed 3 bases, J shed 9 bases, and the junction held 14 bases outside the gene matches. CDR3 length equals 17 residues. The CDR3 loop reads CASSSGQGVLKSGIQYF. The CDR3 region has the DNA TGTGCCAGCAGCTCGGGACAGGGGGTTCTTAAATCGGGCATTCAGTACTTC. The variable domain in full, with the rest retrieved from reference TRBV5-4 and TRBJ2-4, is ETGVTQSPTHLIKTRGQQVTLRCSSQSGHNTVSWYQQALGQGPQFIFQYYREEENGRGNFPPRFSGLQFPNYSSELNVNALELDDSALYLCASSSGQGVLKSGIQYFGAGTRLSVL.

The chain employs TRBV11-2 and TRBJ2-5; no reliable D call. The germline V and J ends were trimmed by 0 bases and 2 bases, with 4 bases remaining between them. This CDR3 comprises 13 residues. Germline CDR1 SGHAT, CDR2 FQNNGV. CDR3 nucleotide sequence: TGTGCCAGCAGCTTAGAACGTCAAGAGACCCAGTACTTC. It yields the protein CASSLERQETQYF.

The V gene is TRBV28, the J gene TRBJ1-2; weak D call: TRBD1 (5 bases). Trimming removed 4 bases at V and 0 bases at J, with 15 bases between. Germline CDR1 MDHEN, CDR2 SYDVKM. The CDR3 length is 16 residues. The CDR3 reads CASSSSPDRSNYGYTF. Written as DNA, the CDR3 is TGTGCCAGCAGTTCCTCACCTGACAGATCTAACTATGGCTACACCTTC.

This chain joins TRBV27 and TRBJ1-2; D call uncertain. The CDR3 is 13 amino acids. V was trimmed by 5 bases and J by 4 bases, leaving 11 bases between them. CDR1 and CDR2 (germline): MNHEY, SMNVEV (reference sequence). The CDR3 DNA reads TGTGCCAGCAGTAAAGGGCCTACCTATGGCTACACCTTC. Residues: CASSKGPTYGYTF.

The J gene is TRBJ1-2, the V gene TRBV4-1, with TRBD1 as a possible D gene (6 bases). The germline V gene has CDR1 MGHRA and CDR2 YSYEKL. Deletions cut 0 bases from V and 3 bases from J, with 17 bases between. CDR3 length equals 17 residues. The CDR3 DNA sequence: TGCGCCAGCAGCCAAGAATTTATGACAGGACCTCACTATGGCTACACCTTC. Residues: CASSQEFMTGPHYGYTF.

The V gene is TRBV2, the J gene TRBJ2-3, with D possibly TRBD2 on 5 matching bases. V shed 6 bases and J shed 11 bases, with 9 bases lying between them. Per the germline V gene, CDR1 is SNHLY and CDR2 is FYNNEI. The CDR3 consists of 10 residues. The CDR3 DNA is TGTGCCAGCAGCCTTCGGGGGCAGTATTTT. The encoded protein is CASSLRGQYF. The full variable domain, rest sourced from reference TRBV2 and TRBJ2-3, is EPEVTQTPSHQVTQMGQEVILRCVPISNHLYFYWYRQILGQKVEFLVSFYNNEISEKSEIFDDQFSVERPDGSNFTLKIRSTKLEDSAMYFCASSLRGQYFGPGTRLTVL.